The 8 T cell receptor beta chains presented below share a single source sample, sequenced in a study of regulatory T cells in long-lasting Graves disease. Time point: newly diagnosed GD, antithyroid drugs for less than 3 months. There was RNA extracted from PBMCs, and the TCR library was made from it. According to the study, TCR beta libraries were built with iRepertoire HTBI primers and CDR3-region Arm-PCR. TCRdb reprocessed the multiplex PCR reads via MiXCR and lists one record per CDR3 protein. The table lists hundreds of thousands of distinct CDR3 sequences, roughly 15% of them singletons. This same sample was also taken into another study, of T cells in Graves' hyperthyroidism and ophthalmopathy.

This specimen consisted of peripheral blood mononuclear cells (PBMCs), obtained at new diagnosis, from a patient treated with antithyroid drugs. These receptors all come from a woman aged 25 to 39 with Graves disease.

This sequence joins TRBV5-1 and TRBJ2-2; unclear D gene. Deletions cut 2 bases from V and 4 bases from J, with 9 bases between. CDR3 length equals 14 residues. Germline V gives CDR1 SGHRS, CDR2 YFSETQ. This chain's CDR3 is CASSLPTPTGELFF. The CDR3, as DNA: TGCGCCAGCAGCTTACCCACACCCACCGGGGAGCTGTTTTTT.

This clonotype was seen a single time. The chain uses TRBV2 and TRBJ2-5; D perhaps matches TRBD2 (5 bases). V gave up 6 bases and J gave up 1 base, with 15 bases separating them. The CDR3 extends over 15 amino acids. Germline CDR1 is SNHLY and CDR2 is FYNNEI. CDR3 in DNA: TGTGCCAGCAGGGGGAGACGAGCCCTCCAAGAGACCCAGTACTTC. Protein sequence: CASRGRRALQETQYF.

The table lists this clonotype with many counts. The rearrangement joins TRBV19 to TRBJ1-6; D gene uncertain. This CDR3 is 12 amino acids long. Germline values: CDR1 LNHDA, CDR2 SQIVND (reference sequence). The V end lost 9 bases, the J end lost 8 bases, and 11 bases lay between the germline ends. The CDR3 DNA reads TGTGCCAGCAGTTTATTGGATTCACCCCTCCACTTT. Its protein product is CASSLLDSPLHF. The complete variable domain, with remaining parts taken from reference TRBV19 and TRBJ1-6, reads DGGITQSPKYLFRKEGQNVTLSCEQNLNHDAMYWYRQDPGQGLRLIYYSQIVNDFQKGDIAEGYSVSREKKESFPLTVTSAQKNPTAFYLCASSLLDSPLHFGNGTRLTVT.

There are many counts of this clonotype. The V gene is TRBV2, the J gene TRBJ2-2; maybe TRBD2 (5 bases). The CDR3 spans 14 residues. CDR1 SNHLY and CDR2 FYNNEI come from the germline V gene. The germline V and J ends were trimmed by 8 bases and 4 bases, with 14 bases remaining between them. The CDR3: CASLTGMITGELFF. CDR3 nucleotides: TGTGCCAGCCTTACGGGGATGATCACCGGGGAGCTGTTTTTT.

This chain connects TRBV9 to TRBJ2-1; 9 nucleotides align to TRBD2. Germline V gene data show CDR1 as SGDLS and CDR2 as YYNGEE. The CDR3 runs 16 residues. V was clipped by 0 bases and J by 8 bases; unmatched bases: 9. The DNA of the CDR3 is TGTGCCAGCAGCGTAGCTAGCGGGATACTCGGGCATGAGCAGTTCTTC. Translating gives CASSVASGILGHEQFF.

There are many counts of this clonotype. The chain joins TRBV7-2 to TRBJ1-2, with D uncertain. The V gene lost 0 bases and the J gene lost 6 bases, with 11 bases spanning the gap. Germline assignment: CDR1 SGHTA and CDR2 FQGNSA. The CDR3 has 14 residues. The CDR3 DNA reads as TGTGCCAGCAGCTTAGCATGGCCGGCCAATGGCTACACCTTC. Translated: CASSLAWPANGYTF.

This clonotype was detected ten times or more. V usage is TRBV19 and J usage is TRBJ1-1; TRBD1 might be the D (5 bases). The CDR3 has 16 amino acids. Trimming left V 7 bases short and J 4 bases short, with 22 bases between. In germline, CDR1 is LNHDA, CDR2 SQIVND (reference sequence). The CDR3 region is CASTVIRAPGGTEAFF. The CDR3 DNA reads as TGTGCCAGTACCGTCATTCGGGCCCCGGGGGGCACTGAAGCTTTCTTT. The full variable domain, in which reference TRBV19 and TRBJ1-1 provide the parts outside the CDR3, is DGGITQSPKYLFRKEGQNVTLSCEQNLNHDAMYWYRQDPGQGLRLIYYSQIVNDFQKGDIAEGYSVSREKKESFPLTVTSAQKNPTAFYLCASTVIRAPGGTEAFFGQGTRLTVV.

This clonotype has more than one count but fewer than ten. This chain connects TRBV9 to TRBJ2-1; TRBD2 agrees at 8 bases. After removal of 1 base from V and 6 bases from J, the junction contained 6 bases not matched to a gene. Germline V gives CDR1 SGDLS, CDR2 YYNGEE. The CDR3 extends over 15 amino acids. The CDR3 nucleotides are TGTGCCAGCAGCGTATCGGGAGGGCCCAGCAATGAGCAGTTCTTC. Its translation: CASSVSGGPSNEQFF.